This T cell receptor beta chain was found in a study of T-cell memory formation after mild COVID-19. Whole-study context: TCR clusters were mostly donor specific. Regarding the study as a whole: SARS-CoV-2 specificity of second-wave clones peaking day 37 was unconfirmed. CD4+ contracting clones were mainly CM and EM; CD8+ ones, EMRA. The finding that pre-infection memory included some responding clones suggested that cross-reactive memory joined.

For this clonotype: Its antigen is unknown.

CDR1 is SGHTA and CDR2 is FQGNSA in the germline V gene. This CDR3 comprises 12 residues. The V end lost 3 bases, the J end lost 8 bases, and 10 bases lay between the germline ends. TCRdb re-analysed the 5' RACE reads in MiXCR, keeping a single row per CDR3 protein. The sample yields under 450,000 distinct CDR3 sequences, less than 25% seen once. This chain links TRBV7-2 with TRBJ1-1, with a tentative D call TRBD1 (5 bases). The sequence derives from an adult woman who had mild COVID-19 (a few samples of this study predate the infection). Cell type and time point are not known. Specimen: PBMCs or a T cell subset sorted from them (not recorded which). In DNA form, the CDR3 reads TGTGCCAGCAGCTTTACTAGACAGGAAGCTTTCTTT. Amino acid sequence: CASSFTRQEAFF.